The sequence of this T cell receptor (beta chain) was determined in a study of T cells in localized non-small cell lung cancer. General study findings and limits: The study sequenced only one region of the tumor. As a result, intratumor heterogeneity could not be excluded and remains possible. It was uninvolved adjacent lung that showed the highest T cell clonality, exceeding tumor. Detection in adjacent lung was observed for a median roughly 62 of the top 100 tumor clones. Overall survival was longer when the density of T cells in the blood was higher.

Clones were read by immunoSEQ multiplex PCR, and TCRdb kept only the in-frame ones, dropping some. The table includes under 150,000 clones, approximately 88% detected once. The V end was cut by 0 bases, the J end by 1 base, with 7 bases between. The CDR3 is 15 amino acids. Concerning this clone itself: Its antigen is as yet unknown.

The sequence came from a female donor over 55 with stage I lung adenocarcinoma. The chain couples TRBV23-1 to TRBJ2-4, with a weak D call TRBD1 (6 bases). TRBV23-1 is noted as an ORF with a role that remains uncertain. This material consisted of peripheral blood, taken before any cancer treatment. DNA for the CDR3: TGCGCCAGCAGTCAATCGGGGGCCGCCAAAAACATTCAGTACTTC. It translates to CASSQSGAAKNIQYF.